This TCR beta chain is drawn from a study of CD8+ T cells in alopecia areata. At the level of the study: The drug, oral tofacitinib, was given to treated patients at 5 to 10 mg twice daily. Treated patients received severity scores based on the percentage of scalp area affected.

This CDR3 has 14 residues. The junction had 6 bases not matched to a gene; V was cut back by 4 bases and J by 6 bases. The germline CDR1 and CDR2 sequences are LGHNA and YSLEER. As to treatment: oral pan-JAK inhibitor, 5-10 mg twice daily. Starting from PBMCs, sorting isolated CD4+ and CD8+ T cells. This clone was found a few times. Its cognate antigen is unknown. Sequencing templates came from extracted RNA that was reverse transcribed into cDNA. Profiling relied on immunoSEQ multiplex PCR, and the TCRdb table lists in-frame clones only, not all of them. The sample contains some 180,000 clones, approximately 55% of which appear only once. The study's findings and limits: As there was one nonresponder, how baseline CD8+ expansion relates to response remains uncertain.

Specimen: CD8+ T cells sorted from blood, collected at week 24, from a patient treated with tofacitinib. The J gene is TRBJ2-1, the V gene TRBV4-3, with TRBD1 matching 7 bases. This TCR derives from a human donor with alopecia areata. The CDR3 is CASSPKNRGNEQFF. CDR3 DNA: TGCGCCAGCAGCCCCAAGAACAGGGGCAATGAGCAGTTCTTC.